This T cell receptor beta chain originates from a study of Graves' ophthalmopathy and Graves' hyperthyroidism. General study findings and limits: A model built from 13 signatures distinguished ophthalmopathy from stable hyperthyroidism with approximately 89% sensitivity and approximately 82% specificity.

Comment on this clonotype: Its antigen is unidentified.

Scientists amplified the TCR beta CDR3 regions from RNA transcripts. RT-PCR in the first round used HTBI primers; a second-round multiplex PCR followed. TCRdb re-derived calls from the multiplex PCR reads in MiXCR, one entry per CDR3 protein. This table holds about 480,000 distinct CDR3 sequences, 13% to 15% found once. Pregnant or lactating patients and those with other autoimmune diseases or uncontrolled infections were excluded. Clinicians made diagnoses from clinical symptoms, serum thyroxine, TRAb, thyroid ultrasound and orbital computed tomography. Germline CDR1 and CDR2: MNHEY and SVGEGT. V was clipped by 8 bases and J by 5 bases; unmatched bases: 3. The length of the CDR3 is 13 residues.

Material: blood. The V gene is TRBV6-2 or TRBV6-3, the J gene TRBJ2-5; 12 bases match TRBD2. The clonotype was recovered from a woman in her 30s with Graves' ophthalmopathy. CDR3 DNA sequence: TGTGCCAGCCGACTAGCGGGAGCTGAGACCCAGTACTTC. This translates into CASRLAGAETQYF.